The 17 T cell receptor beta chains listed next were all sequenced from one sample in a study of blood T cell repertoires in COVID-19 (dated by TCRdb to about 2020). Library generation was performed with the immunoSEQ multiplex PCR assay. In its TCRdb copy, this immuneACCESS table keeps in-frame sequences only and misses some clones. Where compared with another copy, unresolved V genes explain less than half of these, and the others have no known cause. For this sample there are about 100,000 clones; approximately 80% appear just once. The ten biggest clones cover approximately 3.4% of the sample. Sequenced input: peripheral blood. These receptors came from an elderly woman with active or convalescent COVID-19.

The CDR3 loop reads CASSIGPSGGERTGELFF. For the CDR3, the DNA is TGTGCCAGTAGTATAGGTCCTTCAGGGGGCGAGCGAACCGGGGAGCTGTTTTTT. The genes are TRBV19 and TRBJ2-2, with 8 bases fitting TRBD1. After removal of 1 base from V and 5 bases from J, the junction contained 12 bases not matched to a gene. This CDR3 has 18 amino acids. CDR1 is LNHDA, CDR2 SQIVND, per germline (reference sequence).

The V and J genes are TRBV19 and TRBJ1-6, with 8 bases lining up with TRBD1. This CDR3 spans 14 amino acids. J lost 8 bases, V lost 8 bases, and 8 bases had no gene match. Per germline, CDR1 LNHDA and CDR2 SQIVND (reference sequence). CDR3 amino acids: CASGVAGGDSPLHF. In DNA form, the CDR3 reads TGTGCCAGTGGGGTGGCAGGGGGCGATTCACCCCTCCACTTT.

The rearrangement joins TRBV10-3 to TRBJ1-5; 7 nucleotides line up with TRBD1. V gave up 6 bases and J gave up 12 bases; unmatched junction bases: 8. The germline V gene encodes CDR1 ENHRY and CDR2 SYGVKD. The CDR3 contains 12 residues. CDR3 coding DNA: TGTGCCATCAGGGAGCCCAGGGGGGACCAGCATTTT. Translated: CAIREPRGDQHF.

The chain joins TRBV27 to TRBJ1-6; 10 bases map to TRBD1. This CDR3 contains 14 residues. Germline loops: CDR1 MNHEY, CDR2 SMNVEV (reference sequence). Trimming cost V 5 bases and J 14 bases; bases outside gene matches: 9. CDR3 DNA sequence: TGTGCCAGCAGTGCCGGGACAGGGGCAGGTTCCCTCCACTTT. Amino acids: CASSAGTGAGSLHF.

This chain uses TRBV5-4 with TRBJ2-3, with 9 bases lining up with TRBD2. This CDR3 region has 16 residues. Germline lookup yields CDR1 SGHNT and CDR2 YYREEE (reference sequence). V dropped 5 bases and J dropped 0; count of bases not matched to a gene: 7. CDR3: CASRGGSGGSTDTQYF. The CDR3 nucleotides read TGTGCCAGCAGGGGCGGTAGCGGGGGAAGCACAGATACGCAGTATTTT.

The chain joins TRBV4-1 to TRBJ1-5, with D tentatively TRBD1 (6 bases). This CDR3 comprises 15 residues. The germline CDR1 and CDR2 sequences are MGHRA and YSYEKL. The V end was cut by 3 bases, the J end by 5 bases, with 14 bases between. The CDR3 reads CASSQGDISYQPQHF. CDR3 DNA: TGCGCCAGCAGCCAGGGGGACATATCGTATCAGCCCCAGCATTTT.

CDR3 sequence (DNA): TGCGCCAGCAGCTACGGACTACCTAAAGGGACCTACGAGCAGTACTTC. It is translated as CASSYGLPKGTYEQYF. The chain carries TRBV5-1 and TRBJ2-7, with D possibly TRBD2 on 6 matching bases. V was pared by 3 bases and J by 2 bases, with 18 bases between. The CDR3 is 16 residues long. The germline V gene has CDR1 SGHRS and CDR2 YFSETQ.

The sample holds one count of this clone. The chain combines TRBV15 with TRBJ2-6; D might be TRBD1 (5 bases). V was shortened by 0 bases and J by 0 bases, with 18 bases between the two germline ends. Germline values: CDR1 LNHNV, CDR2 YYDKDF (reference sequence). The CDR3 length is 20 residues. The CDR3 region is CATSRDSRAVSPSGANVLTF. CDR3 in DNA: TGTGCCACCAGCAGAGATTCCAGGGCTGTTTCACCCTCTGGGGCCAACGTCCTGACTTTC.

The count of this clone is one. The chain recombines TRBV4-3 with TRBJ1-2, with D unresolved. Germline CDR1 is LGHNA and CDR2 is YSLEER. The CDR3 is 14 residues long. V dropped 0 bases and J dropped 8 bases, with 13 bases sitting between them. DNA of the CDR3: TGCGCCAGCAGCCAAGATGGCCAGTCAGGAGGCTACACCTTC. Its protein product is CASSQDGQSGGYTF.

The chain recombines TRBV4-3 with TRBJ1-2; tentative D call: TRBD1 (5 bases). The V gene's germline CDR1 is LGHNA and CDR2 YSLEER. CDR3 length equals 15 residues. Deletions cut 2 bases from V and 4 bases from J, with 14 bases between. The CDR3 coding sequence is TGCGCCAGCAGCCAAACAGGTCTCACGAGCTATGGCTACACCTTC. Encoded protein: CASSQTGLTSYGYTF.

The chain joins TRBV7-8 to TRBJ1-2; D ambiguous. This CDR3 spans 14 amino acids. V gave up 1 base and J gave up 4 bases, with 10 bases separating them. CDR1 and CDR2 from the germline V gene are SGHVS and FQNEAQ. The chain's CDR3 is CASSLGTARYGYTF. CDR3 in DNA: TGTGCCAGCAGCTTAGGCACAGCCCGCTATGGCTACACCTTC. Full variable domain (outside the CDR3, taken from reference TRBV7-8 and TRBJ1-2): GAGVSQSPRYKVAKRGQDVALRCDPISGHVSLFWYQQALGQGPEFLTYFQNEAQLDKSGLPSDRFFAERPEGSVSTLKIQRTQQEDSAVYLCASSLGTARYGYTFGSGTRLTVV.

V gene TRBV6-5 combines with J gene TRBJ2-5, with 12 bases aligning to TRBD2. The CDR3 is made up of 15 amino acids. Germline lookup yields CDR1 MNHEY and CDR2 SVGAGI. V lost 7 bases to trimming and J lost 1 base; unmatched junction nucleotides: 4. CDR3 nucleotide sequence: TGTGCCAGCATTCCTAGCGGGGGGGTCCAAGAGACCCAGTACTTC. Its translation is CASIPSGGVQETQYF.

The chain combines TRBV2 with TRBJ1-5; D might be TRBD1 (5 bases). Trimming took off 4 bases at V and 3 bases at J, with 10 bases between the two ends. Germline V gene lookup returns CDR1 SNHLY and CDR2 FYNNEI. This CDR3 region has 14 residues. In nucleotides, the CDR3 is TGTGCCAGCAGTGTTCAGGGCGACAATCAGCCCCAGCATTTT. This sequence encodes CASSVQGDNQPQHF.

The sample holds a few counts of this clone. This chain connects TRBV6-6 to TRBJ1-6; 7 bases map to TRBD1. This CDR3 region has 14 residues. J was trimmed by 8 bases and V by 4 bases; bases with no gene match: 5. Germline V gene lookup returns CDR1 MNHNY and CDR2 SVGAGI (reference sequence). CDR3 in amino acids: CASSSDRVHSPLHF. CDR3 bases: TGTGCCAGCAGTTCCGACAGGGTCCATTCACCCCTCCACTTT.

The rearrangement links TRBV19 to TRBJ1-1; 8 bases match TRBD1. The CDR3 length is 17 residues. Germline loops: CDR1 LNHDA, CDR2 SQIVND (reference sequence). J was trimmed by 0 bases and V by 0 bases; bases with no gene match: 6. The CDR3 loop reads CASSIDSRGLMNTEAFF. The CDR3 DNA sequence: TGTGCCAGTAGTATAGATAGCAGGGGGCTTATGAACACTGAAGCTTTCTTT.

V is TRBV9 and J is TRBJ2-7; the match to TRBD1 covers 8 bases. This CDR3 contains 14 residues. The germline V gene encodes CDR1 SGDLS and CDR2 YYNGEE. V lost 7 bases to trimming and J lost 1 base; unmatched junction nucleotides: 7. The CDR3 DNA sequence: TGTGCCAGCGGACAGGGTTCGCTATCCTACGAGCAGTACTTC. Its translation is CASGQGSLSYEQYF.

The chain has TRBV7-9 and TRBJ1-5, with D uncertain. This CDR3 spans 13 amino acids. Trimming pared 3 bases from V and 7 bases from J, leaving 10 bases between. Germline-derived CDR1 and CDR2 are SEHNR and FQNEAQ (reference sequence). The CDR3 spells CASSFPGIQPQHF. In DNA, the CDR3 is TGTGCCAGCAGCTTCCCCGGGATCCAGCCCCAGCATTTT.